This T cell receptor beta chain was documented in a study of blood T cell repertoires in COVID-19. The CDR3 totals 14 residues. V shed 0 bases and J 5 bases; nucleotides not matched to a gene: 4. From germline, CDR1 is SGHRS and CDR2 YFSETQ. Authors' methods: It was from reference gene primer amplification that nucleated cell counts were estimated. Profiling relied on immunoSEQ multiplex PCR, and the TCRdb table lists in-frame clones only, not all of them. V and J calls and clone size follow that table, whereas D and trimming were derived from the DNA. The sample consists of around 270,000 clones, 80% to 90% of them appearing once. In its sample, this clone was seen once. The sample holds other DNA sequences that translate to the same CDR3.

The sequenced sample consisted of peripheral blood. This sequence joins TRBV5-1 and TRBJ2-7; 8 bases agree with TRBD1. The clonotype was recovered from a woman between 45 and 60 years old with acute or convalescent COVID-19. The CDR3 sequence: CASSLGQGKHEQYF. CDR3 nucleotides: TGCGCCAGCAGCTTGGGACAGGGGAAGCACGAGCAGTACTTC.